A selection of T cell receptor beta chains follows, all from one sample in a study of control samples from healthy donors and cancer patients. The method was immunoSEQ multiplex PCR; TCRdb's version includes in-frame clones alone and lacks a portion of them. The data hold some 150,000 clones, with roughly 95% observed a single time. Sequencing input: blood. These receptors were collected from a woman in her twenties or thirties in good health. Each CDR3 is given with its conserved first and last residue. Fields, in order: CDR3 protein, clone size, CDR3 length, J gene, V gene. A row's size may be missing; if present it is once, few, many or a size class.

CDR3: CASSRVRANTGELFF; size: .; length: 15; J: TRBJ2-2; V: TRBV19
CDR3: CASSFSDSYEQYF; size: .; length: 13; J: TRBJ2-7; V: TRBV28
CDR3: CASRGLVSNQPQHF; size: .; length: 14; J: TRBJ1-5; V: TRBV2
CDR3: CASSYTDRRYGYTF; size: .; length: 14; J: TRBJ1-2; V: TRBV6-5
CDR3: CASSDRGFWTSGGGEQFF; size: .; length: 18; J: TRBJ2-1; V: TRBV6-1
CDR3: CASSIGTSVTPLHF; size: once; length: 14; J: TRBJ1-6; V: TRBV19
CDR3: CASSRGNQPQHF; size: .; length: 12; J: TRBJ1-5; V: TRBV19
CDR3: CASSGHRGGQETQYF; size: .; length: 15; J: TRBJ2-5; V: TRBV7-9
CDR3: CASSVGQTAFTGELFF; size: .; length: 16; J: TRBJ2-2; V: TRBV9
CDR3: CASSDAPRLPNYEQYF; size: .; length: 16; J: TRBJ2-7; V: TRBV6-1
CDR3: CASSSRLAGGRETQYF; size: .; length: 16; J: TRBJ2-5; V: TRBV11-3
CDR3: CATRPTLSGGETQYF; size: once; length: 15; J: TRBJ2-5; V: TRBV15
CDR3: CASSGTGENEQFF; size: .; length: 13; J: TRBJ2-1; V: TRBV6-4
CDR3: CASRRLAGGPDTQYF; size: .; length: 15; J: TRBJ2-3; V: TRBV28
CDR3: CASSNRRLAGGLDTQYF; size: .; length: 17; J: TRBJ2-3; V: TRBV27
CDR3: CASSLRGGYGYTF; size: once; length: 13; J: TRBJ1-2; V: TRBV11-2
CDR3: CASSETQIRYNEQFF; size: .; length: 15; J: TRBJ2-1; V: TRBV25-1
CDR3: CASRPTGDYGYTF; size: .; length: 13; J: TRBJ1-2; V: TRBV7-3
CDR3: CASSPIPAYEKLFF; size: .; length: 14; J: TRBJ1-4; V: TRBV28
CDR3: CASSPGLSYNEQFF; size: .; length: 14; J: TRBJ2-1; V: TRBV13
CDR3: CASSGSGEETQYF; size: once; length: 13; J: TRBJ2-5; V: TRBV28
CDR3: CASSSLSGALPDTQYF; size: .; length: 16; J: TRBJ2-3; V: TRBV7-9
CDR3: CASSVEPADNYGYTF; size: .; length: 15; J: TRBJ1-2; V: TRBV9
CDR3: CASSLAGQGHGYTF; size: .; length: 14; J: TRBJ1-2; V: TRBV5-1
CDR3: CSASRGVSYEQYF; size: .; length: 13; J: TRBJ2-7; V: TRBV20-1
CDR3: CASSIGTGVSYEQYF; size: .; length: 15; J: TRBJ2-7; V: TRBV28
CDR3: CAISVAGLEQYF; size: .; length: 12; J: TRBJ2-7; V: TRBV10-3
CDR3: CASRLRDSYEQYF; size: .; length: 13; J: TRBJ2-7; V: TRBV6-5
CDR3: CACSSRSNQPQHF; size: .; length: 13; J: TRBJ1-5; V: TRBV30
CDR3: CASSVTGFYGYTF; size: .; length: 13; J: TRBJ1-2; V: TRBV2
CDR3: CAWSRGRAVGGADTQYF; size: .; length: 17; J: TRBJ2-3; V: TRBV30
CDR3: CASSQDIGGAGEQFF; size: .; length: 15; J: TRBJ2-1; V: TRBV3-1/TRBV3-2
CDR3: CASSLEVGEQYF; size: .; length: 12; J: TRBJ2-7; V: TRBV7-9
CDR3: CACGQGGYGYTF; size: once; length: 12; J: TRBJ1-2; V: TRBV30
CDR3: CASSGDLYNEQFF; size: .; length: 13; J: TRBJ2-1; V: TRBV5-4
CDR3: CASSGGKTYEQYF; size: .; length: 13; J: TRBJ2-7; V: TRBV5-5
CDR3: CSVGTRRAGDQETQYF; size: .; length: 16; J: TRBJ2-5; V: TRBV29-1
CDR3: CASSLGDSRLTYEQYF; size: once; length: 16; J: TRBJ2-7; V: TRBV7-9
CDR3: CASRYGVTRAGLNEQYF; size: .; length: 17; J: TRBJ2-7; V: TRBV5-1
CDR3: CASSATPVQETQYF; size: .; length: 14; J: TRBJ2-5; V: TRBV5-5
CDR3: CASSLDRMNTEAFF; size: .; length: 14; J: TRBJ1-1; V: TRBV5-1
CDR3: CASSVGRGLGGNTIYF; size: .; length: 16; J: TRBJ1-3; V: TRBV9
CDR3: CASRLDRASNQPQHF; size: .; length: 15; J: TRBJ1-5; V: TRBV6-6
CDR3: CASSPGQGGYEQYF; size: .; length: 14; J: TRBJ2-7; V: TRBV7-9
CDR3: CASSQFVGPQDQPQHF; size: once; length: 16; J: TRBJ1-5; V: TRBV4-1
CDR3: CASSLVGPSSSGANVLTF; size: once; length: 18; J: TRBJ2-6; V: TRBV28
CDR3: CASSESNTEAFF; size: .; length: 12; J: TRBJ1-1; V: TRBV10-2
CDR3: CASSPSGTEAYGYTF; size: .; length: 15; J: TRBJ1-2; V: TRBV11-1